Below, 6 T cell receptor beta chains from the same sample are listed, as sequenced in a study of shared clonotypes between healthy human individuals. Profiled with immunoSEQ multiplex PCR; TCRdb holds only in-frame clones, not every one. The sample has about 710,000 clones, over 60% seen once. Sequenced material: memory CD4+ T cells sorted from blood. The subset: CD45RA-negative fraction. These receptor sequences come from a woman aged 30 to 39 in good health.

V is TRBV11-2 and J is TRBJ1-1; no clear D. The CDR3 covers 13 residues. The germline V and J ends were trimmed by 2 bases and 10 bases, with 14 bases remaining between them. Germline V gene data show CDR1 as SGHAT and CDR2 as FQNNGV. The CDR3 DNA follows: TGTGCCAGCAGCTTAAGTCGGGGTCAGGCAGCTTTCTTT. This gives the protein CASSLSRGQAAFF.

The chain is built from TRBV2 and TRBJ2-3, with D perhaps TRBD1 (7 bases). The germline V gene encodes CDR1 SNHLY and CDR2 FYNNEI. The CDR3 consists of 16 residues. V lost 6 bases and J lost 2, with 18 bases in between. This CDR3 reads CASSAQGGANTDTQYF. The CDR3 nucleotides read TGTGCCAGCAGCGCCCAGGGGGGCGCGAACACAGATACGCAGTATTTT.

This clone was observed at least ten times. The V gene is TRBV30, the J gene TRBJ2-2, with no clear D. The V end lost 0 bases, the J end lost 6 bases, and 8 bases lay between the germline ends. The CDR3 extends over 13 amino acids. The germline gives CDR1 GTSNPN, CDR2 SVGIG (reference sequence). CDR3 sequence (DNA): TGTGCCTGGAGTGTTTTAGGTTCCGGGGAGCTGTTTTTT. This encodes CAWSVLGSGELFF.

The chain couples TRBV2 to TRBJ1-1; D remains unclear. Deletions cut 7 bases from V and 0 bases from J, with 15 bases between. The CDR3 runs to 15 residues. Per germline, CDR1 SNHLY and CDR2 FYNNEI. The CDR3 spells CASKTERNMNTEAFF. The CDR3 region has the DNA TGTGCCAGCAAAACAGAGCGAAATATGAACACTGAAGCTTTCTTT.

This chain links TRBV28 with TRBJ2-1; 8 nucleotides align to TRBD1. Trimming cost V 2 bases and J 8 bases; bases outside gene matches: 8. There are 15 residues in the CDR3. Germline V gene lookup returns CDR1 MDHEN and CDR2 SYDVKM. CDR3 region: CASSLTQGASDEQFF. CDR3 nucleotide sequence: TGTGCCAGCAGTTTAACCCAGGGGGCTAGTGATGAGCAGTTCTTC.

In DNA form, the CDR3 reads TGTGCCAGCAGTCCACACGGAAAGTACCAAGAGACCCAGTACTTC. Encoded protein: CASSPHGKYQETQYF. The rearrangement joins TRBV27 to TRBJ2-5; no reliable D call. The V gene lost 5 bases and the J gene lost 0 bases, with 13 bases spanning the gap. This CDR3 comprises 15 residues. In germline, CDR1 is MNHEY, CDR2 SMNVEV (reference sequence).